This is a list of T cell receptor beta chains from one sample in a study of vaccination effects on CD4 cells after COVID-19. Generated by immunoSEQ multiplex PCR, the TCRdb table keeps only in-frame clones and is missing some. Here the sample spans about 34,000 clones, roughly four fifths being singletons. Their antigens remain unidentified. The sequencing here drew on CD4+ T cells from PBMCs cultured without peptide, taken after COVID-19 vaccination. These receptors were obtained from a human donor who had a prior SARS-CoV-2 infection. Each CDR3 is given with its conserved first and last residue. The D gene is left open where the match is weak. Clone size, where shown, is once, few, many, or a class for clones that have expanded.

J gene | clone size | V gene | D gene | CDR3 protein | CDR3 DNA
TRBJ1-3 | . | TRBV9 | . | CASSVGVTISGNTIYF | TGTGCCAGCAGCGTAGGGGTCACCATCTCTGGAAACACCATATATTTT
TRBJ1-2 | . | TRBV7-9 | TRBD1 | CASSLSTTGGHGYTF | TGTGCCAGCAGCTTATCGACGACAGGGGGTCATGGCTACACCTTC
TRBJ2-2 | . | TRBV10-3 | . | CAISERGDFSGELFF | TGTGCCATCAGTGAGAGGGGGGACTTCTCCGGGGAGCTGTTTTTT
TRBJ1-2 | . | TRBV3-1/TRBV3-2 | . | CASSPELGGNGMSYTF | TGTGCCAGCAGCCCCGAATTAGGGGGTAACGGGATGAGCTACACCTTC
TRBJ1-3 | . | TRBV5-1 | . | CASSLWAGPNSGNTIYF | TGCGCCAGCAGCTTGTGGGCAGGTCCAAACTCTGGAAACACCATATATTTT
TRBJ2-3 | few | TRBV7-2 | . | CASSHDWTDTQYF | TGTGCCAGCAGCCACGACTGGACAGATACGCAGTATTTT
TRBJ2-7 | once | TRBV6-8 | TRBD2 | CASSYWSGGPSSYEQYF | TGTGCCAGCAGTTACTGGAGCGGGGGGCCCTCCTCCTACGAGCAGTACTTC
TRBJ1-6 | . | TRBV9 | . | CASSVDSRGSPLHF | TGTGCCAGCAGCGTAGATTCTCGGGGTTCACCCCTCCACTTT
TRBJ1-4 | . | TRBV6-4 | . | CASSEGDTNEKLFF | TGTGCCAGCAGTGAAGGGGACACTAATGAAAAACTGTTTTTT
TRBJ1-4 | . | TRBV18 | . | CASSVTTNEKLFF | TGTGCCAGCTCGGTTACAACTAATGAAAAACTGTTTTTT
TRBJ1-2 | once | TRBV6-5 | TRBD1 | CASNGGQGVGYTF | TGTGCCAGCAACGGAGGACAGGGTGTTGGCTACACCTTC
TRBJ2-2 | . | TRBV2 | . | CASSVMGTPGELFF | TGTGCCAGCAGTGTCATGGGGACCCCCGGGGAGCTGTTTTTT
TRBJ1-3 | few | TRBV6-5 | . | CASSYSGVGGNTIYF | TGTGCCAGCAGTTACTCGGGGGTTGGTGGAAACACCATATATTTT
TRBJ1-1 | . | TRBV4-2 | . | CASSQVISNTEAFF | TGTGCCAGCAGCCAAGTGATCAGTAACACTGAAGCTTTCTTT
TRBJ1-5 | . | TRBV6-5 | . | CASGLGNNQPQHF | TGTGCCAGCGGTCTAGGGAACAATCAGCCCCAGCATTTT
TRBJ1-2 | . | TRBV28 | TRBD1 | CASGTGLANYGYTF | TGTGCCAGCGGGACAGGGCTTGCTAACTATGGCTACACCTTC
TRBJ1-3 | once | TRBV9 | . | CASSVAPETGNTIYF | TGTGCCAGCAGCGTAGCACCAGAGACTGGAAACACCATATATTTT
TRBJ2-7 | once | TRBV28 | . | CASTQSGTTDEQYF | TGTGCCAGCACCCAGTCCGGGACAACCGACGAGCAGTACTTC
TRBJ1-1 | . | TRBV11-3 | . | CASSLVGDSEAFF | TGTGCCAGCAGCTTAGTCGGGGACTCTGAAGCTTTCTTT
TRBJ2-1 | once | TRBV5-5 | . | CASSYGTGLSYNEQFF | TGTGCCAGCAGCTATGGAACAGGCCTCTCCTACAATGAGCAGTTCTTC
TRBJ2-5 | . | TRBV5-4 | TRBD1 | CASSEKTGEETQYF | TGTGCCAGCAGCGAGAAGACAGGGGAAGAGACCCAGTACTTC
TRBJ2-3 | . | TRBV10-3 | . | CAISMATDTQYF | TGTGCCATCAGTATGGCCACAGATACGCAGTATTTT
TRBJ2-7 | . | TRBV7-9 | . | CASSLRAGTYEQYF | TGTGCCAGCAGCTTACGGGCAGGCACCTACGAGCAGTACTTC
TRBJ1-1 | . | TRBV6-5 | . | CASKGWRENTEAFF | TGTGCCAGTAAGGGGTGGCGGGAGAACACTGAAGCTTTCTTT
TRBJ1-4 | . | TRBV6-5 | TRBD1 | CASSLDRGDEKLFF | TGTGCCAGCAGTCTGGACAGGGGAGATGAAAAACTGTTTTTT
TRBJ2-7 | . | TRBV2 | . | CASSESSRRSEQYF | TGTGCCAGCAGTGAATCCAGCCGTCGCTCCGAGCAGTACTTC
TRBJ2-1 | . | TRBV7-9 | . | CASSLKGLSDEQFF | TGTGCCAGCAGCCTCAAAGGTCTTTCGGATGAGCAGTTCTTC